The 2 T cell receptor beta chains below come from one sample, sequenced in a study of vaccination and CD4 T cells after COVID-19. Treatment defined: roughly nine-day PBMC culture with coronavirus spike peptide pools or control peptides (ViraFEST assay). An Oncomine TCR Beta short-read assay was used to sequence the DNA from cultured CD4+ T cells. Each CDR3 protein is one row after TCRdb ran MiXCR on the PCR reads. The repertoire includes tens of thousands of distinct CDR3 sequences, roughly 70% of them detected once, and about 16% sits in the top ten. These receptors have no identified antigens. The input for sequencing was CD4+ T cells from blood, cultured in vitro, taken after SARS-CoV-2 vaccination. The receptor set was obtained from a human donor who received a COVID-19 vaccine.

The chain links TRBV6-1 to TRBJ1-3; D not certain. Trimming cost V 5 bases and J 3 bases, with 14 bases left between them. CDR3 length: 15 residues. Germline assignment: CDR1 MNHNS and CDR2 SASEGT. This CDR3 is CASSPESRSGNTIYF. The CDR3 DNA sequence: TGTGCCAGCAGTCCTGAGTCGAGAAGTGGAAACACCATATATTTT.

The V gene is TRBV28, the J gene TRBJ1-2; no firm D call. Germline V gives CDR1 MDHEN, CDR2 SYDVKM. This CDR3 has 14 residues. V shed 6 bases and J shed 7 bases, with 18 bases lying between them. CDR3 loop: CASRAQTGSSGYTF. The CDR3 nucleotides are TGTGCCAGCAGAGCCCAGACGGGATCGAGTGGCTACACCTTC.